These 10 T cell receptor beta chains share one sample of origin, sequenced in a study of vaccination effects on CD4 cells after COVID-19. Here immunoSEQ multiplex PCR was the method, and the copy in TCRdb shows in-frame clones only, minus some. Of approximately 23,000 clones in the sample, about 73% were seen once. Their cognate antigens are unknown. Expansion of antigen-specific CD4+ T cells with viral peptide pools was carried out by the ViraFEST assay before sequencing. Subsequent to a culture period of under twelve days, CD4+ T cells were isolated. The participants, recipients of two vaccine doses, got either BNT162b2 or mRNA-1273. The source material was CD4+ T cells from PBMCs cultured with SARS-CoV-2 spike peptides, sampled after COVID-19 vaccination. The source of these receptors is a human donor who received a COVID-19 vaccine.

This chain links TRBV28 with TRBJ1-2; the match to TRBD1 covers 7 bases. With 8 bases clipped from V and 5 bases from J, the junction kept 11 bases outside the gene matches. Germline values: CDR1 MDHEN, CDR2 SYDVKM. This CDR3 is built from 14 residues. CDR3 residues: CASVRGAGGYGYTF. DNA of the CDR3: TGTGCCAGCGTACGGGGGGCAGGGGGATATGGCTACACCTTC.

V is TRBV12-5 and J is TRBJ2-7; TRBD2 matches 12 bases. The CDR3 has 16 residues. V gave up 4 bases and J gave up 3 bases; unmatched junction bases: 7. Germline values: CDR1 LGHNT, CDR2 FRNRAP. The chain's CDR3 is CASGSRGLAGSYEQYF. The CDR3 DNA sequence: TGTGCTAGTGGTTCAAGGGGACTAGCGGGTAGCTACGAGCAGTACTTC.

This sequence joins TRBV10-1 and TRBJ2-3, with D possibly being TRBD2 (6 bases). Germline lookup yields CDR1 WNHNN and CDR2 SYGVQD (reference sequence). The CDR3 length is 17 residues. The V and J ends lost 3 bases and 2 bases respectively, with 18 bases between them. CDR3 DNA sequence: TGCGCCAGCAGTGAATATCAAACCGGGAGCTCCACAGATACGCAGTATTTT. It yields the protein CASSEYQTGSSTDTQYF.

This clone was picked up one time. The V gene is TRBV6-5, the J gene TRBJ2-7; the match to TRBD2 covers 11 bases. The CDR3 runs to 14 residues. Germline CDR1 is MNHEY and CDR2 is SVGAGI. The V gene end was trimmed by 6 bases and the J gene end by 4 bases; junction bases not matched to a gene: 5. CDR3 coding DNA: TGTGCCAGCAGACCTAGCGGGGGGCGATACGAGCAGTACTTC. It encodes CASRPSGGRYEQYF.

J is TRBJ2-1 and V is TRBV7-6; 14 positions match TRBD2. Germline values: CDR1 SGHVS, CDR2 FNYEAQ. The CDR3 is 16 residues long. J was trimmed by 10 bases and V by 5 bases; bases with no gene match: 10. The chain's CDR3 is CASSPRLAGGPREQFF. CDR3 nucleotide sequence: TGTGCCAGCAGCCCCAGACTAGCGGGGGGGCCGAGGGAGCAGTTCTTC.

This chain connects TRBV10-3 to TRBJ1-1, with D possibly being TRBD1 (6 bases). The V and J ends lost 11 bases and 2 bases respectively, with 18 bases between them. This CDR3 is built from 14 residues. Germline V lookup: CDR1 ENHRY, CDR2 SYGVKD. Here the CDR3 DNA reads TGTGCCGCCCTCGGGGGCTCCTTAAACACTGAAGCTTTCTTT. Translation gives CAALGGSLNTEAFF.

The CDR3 nucleotides are TGTGCCAGTAGTACGGACGGAATCAATCAGCCCCAGCATTTT. Protein product: CASSTDGINQPQHF. The chain combines TRBV19 with TRBJ1-5; D ambiguous. Germline lookup yields CDR1 LNHDA and CDR2 SQIVND (reference sequence). Trimming pared 4 bases from V and 3 bases from J, leaving 10 bases between. The CDR3 spans 14 residues. Drawing the rest from reference TRBV19 and TRBJ1-5, the complete variable domain is DGGITQSPKYLFRKEGQNVTLSCEQNLNHDAMYWYRQDPGQGLRLIYYSQIVNDFQKGDIAEGYSVSREKKESFPLTVTSAQKNPTAFYLCASSTDGINQPQHFGDGTRLSIL.

The gene calls are TRBV5-1 and TRBJ1-4; 10 nucleotides match TRBD1. Germline trimming cut 4 bases from V and 7 bases from J; bases unmatched to any gene: 7. The CDR3 has 15 amino acids. Germline CDR1 and CDR2: SGHRS and YFSETQ. CDR3 protein: CASSTWTGGFEKLFF. The CDR3 DNA follows: TGCGCCAGCAGCACCTGGACAGGGGGATTTGAAAAACTGTTTTTT.

The rearrangement uses TRBV6-1 and TRBJ2-7; D is undetermined. The CDR3 covers 12 residues. Trimming shortened V by 1 base and J by 1 base, and 2 bases separated the two germline ends. Germline V CDR1 and CDR2: MNHNS, SASEGT. CDR3 DNA sequence: TGTGCCAGCAGTGAAGTATCCTACGAGCAGTACTTC. It encodes CASSEVSYEQYF.

The CDR3, as DNA: TGTGCCAGCAGCCAACGCGGGGTCTACGAGCAGTACTTC. It translates to CASSQRGVYEQYF. The genes are TRBV3-1 (or the pseudogene TRBV3-2) and TRBJ2-7; a weak D match, TRBD2 (6 bases). The germline V and J ends were trimmed by 2 bases and 3 bases, with 8 bases remaining between them. Looked up from germline, CDR1 is LGHDT and CDR2 is YNNKEL (reference sequence). This CDR3 comprises 13 residues.